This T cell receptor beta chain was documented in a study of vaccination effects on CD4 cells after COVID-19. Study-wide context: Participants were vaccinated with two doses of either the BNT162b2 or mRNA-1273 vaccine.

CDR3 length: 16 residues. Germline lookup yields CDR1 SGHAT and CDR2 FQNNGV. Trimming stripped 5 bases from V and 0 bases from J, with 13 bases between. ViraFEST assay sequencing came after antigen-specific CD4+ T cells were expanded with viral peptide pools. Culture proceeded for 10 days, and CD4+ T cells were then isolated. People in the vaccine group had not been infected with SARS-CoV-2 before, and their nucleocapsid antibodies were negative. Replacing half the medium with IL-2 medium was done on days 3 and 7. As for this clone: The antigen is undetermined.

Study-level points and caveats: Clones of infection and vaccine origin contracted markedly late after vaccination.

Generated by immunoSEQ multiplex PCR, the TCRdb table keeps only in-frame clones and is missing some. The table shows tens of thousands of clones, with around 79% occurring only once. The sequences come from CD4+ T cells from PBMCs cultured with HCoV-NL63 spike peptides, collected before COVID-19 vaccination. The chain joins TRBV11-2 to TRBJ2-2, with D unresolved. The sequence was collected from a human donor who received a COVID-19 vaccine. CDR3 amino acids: CASSPRADSNTGELFF. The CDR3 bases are TGTGCCAGCAGCCCCCGTGCGGATTCGAACACCGGGGAGCTGTTTTTT.